These 27 T cell receptor beta chains share one sample of origin, sequenced in a study of a mutant IDH1 vaccine in newly diagnosed glioma. Method: immunoSEQ multiplex PCR; TCRdb's copy keeps in-frame clones and lacks some. The sample contains about 51,000 clones, roughly 80% of which appear only once. As to time point: baseline, week 1 (first vaccination visit). Treatment indicated: pre-vaccination baseline after standard-of-care therapy. The source was PBMCs, collected from a glioma patient treated with radiotherapy, temozolomide or both. Receptor source: a woman aged 40 to 55 with glioma.

The chain recombines TRBV14 with TRBJ2-7, with TRBD1 identical over 8 bases. The germline gives CDR1 SGHDN, CDR2 FVKESK. The V gene end was trimmed by 4 bases and the J gene end by 7 bases; junction bases not matched to a gene: 9. The CDR3 sequence is 14 residues long. For the CDR3, the DNA is TGTGCCAGCAGCCGGCGACAGGGGTTATGGGAGCAGTACTTC. Protein product: CASSRRQGLWEQYF.

The chain employs TRBV7-6 and TRBJ2-5, with 9 positions matching TRBD1. J lost 5 bases, V lost 2 bases, and 6 bases had no gene match. CDR1 and CDR2 (germline): SGHVS, FNYEAQ. CDR3 length: 15 amino acids. The CDR3 region has the DNA TGTGCCAGCAGCTTACAACAGGGGGCGAGTGAGACCCAGTACTTC. It yields the protein CASSLQQGASETQYF.

The rearrangement links TRBV2 to TRBJ2-7; D is undetermined. The germline gives CDR1 SNHLY, CDR2 FYNNEI. Trimming removed 3 bases from V and 0 bases from J, with 12 bases in between. CDR3 length: 15 residues. The CDR3 sequence: CASSEQGYLSYEQYF. CDR3 coding DNA: TGTGCCAGCAGTGAGCAAGGGTACCTCTCCTACGAGCAGTACTTC.

The rearrangement joins TRBV7-9 to TRBJ2-1; 7 nucleotides align to TRBD2. The CDR3 loop spans 16 amino acids. Germline-derived CDR1 and CDR2 are SEHNR and FQNEAQ (reference sequence). Losses at the gene ends were 5 bases for V and 7 bases for J; bases not matched to a gene: 14. The CDR3 spells CASSPDRLAVGNEQFF. The CDR3, as DNA: TGTGCCAGCAGCCCAGATCGGCTAGCGGTGGGAAATGAGCAGTTCTTC.

The J gene is TRBJ2-7, the V gene TRBV9, with 7 bases lining up with TRBD1. Germline loops: CDR1 SGDLS, CDR2 YYNGEE. The CDR3 loop spans 16 amino acids. The V and J ends lost 0 bases and 1 base, in that order; junction bases with no gene match: 7. CDR3 in amino acids: CASSVGLPGQSYEQYF. In nucleotides, the CDR3 is TGTGCCAGCAGCGTAGGGCTACCGGGACAGTCCTACGAGCAGTACTTC.

This chain joins TRBV19 and TRBJ2-7, with 8 nucleotides matching TRBD1. After removal of 3 bases from V and 0 bases from J, the junction contained 4 bases not matched to a gene. The CDR3 contains 15 residues. Germline V lookup: CDR1 LNHDA, CDR2 SQIVND (reference sequence). CDR3 in amino acids: CASSIRTGNSYEQYF. In DNA, the CDR3 is TGTGCCAGTAGTATTCGGACAGGGAACTCCTACGAGCAGTACTTC.

V and J are TRBV5-1 and TRBJ2-6; D is uncertain. Germline V lookup: CDR1 SGHRS, CDR2 YFSETQ. V lost 5 bases to trimming and J lost 0 bases, with 9 bases between them. The CDR3 consists of 15 residues. CDR3 coding DNA: TGCGCCAGCAGGGAAGGGTACTCTGGGGCCAACGTCCTGACTTTC. Translated: CASREGYSGANVLTF.

This clone was detected once. The J gene is TRBJ2-3, the V gene TRBV2, with 12 bases aligning to TRBD2. Germline trimming cut 10 bases from V and 2 bases from J; bases unmatched to any gene: 10. The germline CDR1 and CDR2 sequences are SNHLY and FYNNEI. This CDR3 contains 16 residues. The CDR3 DNA sequence: TGTGCCACTACTAGCGGGGGGTCTACTTACACAGATACGCAGTATTTT. Encoded protein: CATTSGGSTYTDTQYF.

By share, this clone counts as medium-sized. The V call is TRBV5-1, the J call TRBJ1-1; no definite D call. V lost 2 bases, J lost 1 base, and 6 bases lay in between. The CDR3 runs to 13 residues. Germline CDR1 is SGHRS and CDR2 is YFSETQ. This CDR3 is CASSFAENTEAFF. The CDR3 DNA reads TGCGCCAGCAGCTTTGCAGAGAACACTGAAGCTTTCTTT.

Comments on this clone: Other nucleotide sequences in the sample specify the same CDR3. V is TRBV29-1 and J is TRBJ2-7; 7 positions agree with TRBD1. This CDR3 region has 12 residues. Germline lookup yields CDR1 SQVTM and CDR2 ANQGSEA. V lost 3 bases to trimming and J lost 3 bases; unmatched junction nucleotides: 2. The CDR3 protein is CSVEAGGYEQYF. CDR3 coding DNA: TGCAGCGTTGAGGCAGGGGGCTACGAGCAGTACTTC.

The chain carries TRBV7-9 and TRBJ2-1; no clear D. The CDR3 has 14 amino acids. The germline V gene encodes CDR1 SEHNR and CDR2 FQNEAQ (reference sequence). V lost 5 bases and J 2 bases, leaving 10 bases between the germline ends. CDR3 bases: TGTGCCAGCAGCAGCCTGTACGCCTACAATGAGCAGTTCTTC. The encoded protein is CASSSLYAYNEQFF. Using reference TRBV7-9 and TRBJ2-1 for the parts outside the CDR3, the full variable domain is DTGVSQNPRHKITKRGQNVTFRCDPISEHNRLYWYRQTLGQGPEFLTYFQNEAQLEKSRLLSDRFSAERPKGSFSTLEIQRTEQGDSAMYLCASSSLYAYNEQFFGPGTRLTVL.

The chain couples TRBV7-9 to TRBJ1-4; D gene ambiguous. The CDR3 loop spans 14 amino acids. Deletions cut 4 bases from V and 5 bases from J, with 11 bases between. Germline lookup yields CDR1 SEHNR and CDR2 FQNEAQ (reference sequence). The DNA for the CDR3 is TGTGCCAGCAGCTCGGCTCGGCTGAATGAAAAACTGTTTTTT. As protein: CASSSARLNEKLFF.

The chain has TRBV4-3 and TRBJ1-5; no definite D call. Looked up from germline, CDR1 is LGHNA and CDR2 is YSLEER. The V and J ends lost 0 bases and 0 bases respectively, with 9 bases between them. The CDR3 runs to 16 residues. In nucleotides, the CDR3 is TGCGCCAGCAGCCAAGATGCACATTATAGCAATCAGCCCCAGCATTTT. Amino acids: CASSQDAHYSNQPQHF.

The CDR3 loop is CAWSKPGHNYGYTF. The CDR3 DNA reads as TGTGCCTGGAGTAAACCGGGACACAACTATGGCTACACCTTC. The chain recombines TRBV30 with TRBJ1-2; perhaps TRBD1 as D (6 bases). With 2 bases removed from V and 2 bases from J, the gap between germline ends came to 12 bases. CDR3 length: 14 amino acids. CDR1 is GTSNPN and CDR2 is SVGIG in the germline V gene (reference sequence).

This clone showed up just once. V is TRBV4-3 and J is TRBJ1-1; D is perhaps TRBD1 (5 bases). V gave up 0 bases and J gave up 4 bases, with 9 bases separating them. This CDR3 has 14 amino acids. The germline CDR1 and CDR2 sequences are LGHNA and YSLEER. This chain's CDR3 is CASSQDSRVTEAFF. In DNA, the CDR3 is TGCGCCAGCAGCCAAGATTCCAGGGTCACTGAAGCTTTCTTT.

This chain links TRBV5-1 with TRBJ2-5, with 8 nucleotides matching TRBD1. V dropped 1 base and J dropped 0; count of bases not matched to a gene: 2. In germline, CDR1 is SGHRS, CDR2 YFSETQ. The CDR3 is 15 residues long. DNA of the CDR3: TGCGCCAGCAGCTTGACAGGGGGTAACCAAGAGACCCAGTACTTC. Translating gives CASSLTGGNQETQYF. The whole variable domain, remainder taken from reference TRBV5-1 and TRBJ2-5, is KAGVTQTPRYLIKTRGQQVTLSCSPISGHRSVSWYQQTPGQGLQFLFEYFSETQRNKGNFPGRFSGRQFSNSRSEMNVSTLELGDSALYLCASSLTGGNQETQYFGPGTRLLVL.

V usage is TRBV5-6 and J usage is TRBJ2-7; 9 bases are shared with TRBD1. The CDR3 runs 15 residues. V lost 2 bases to trimming and J lost 3 bases; unmatched junction nucleotides: 6. Germline V gives CDR1 SGHDT, CDR2 YYEEEE. For the CDR3, the DNA is TGTGCCAGCAGCTTATCGGACAGGGGTTACTACGAGCAGTACTTC. It specifies CASSLSDRGYYEQYF. The whole variable domain, remainder taken from reference TRBV5-6 and TRBJ2-7, is DAGVTQSPTHLIKTRGQQVTLRCSPKSGHDTVSWYQQALGQGPQFIFQYYEEEERQRGNFPDRFSGHQFPNYSSELNVNALLLGDSALYLCASSLSDRGYYEQYFGPGTRLTVT.

The sample holds a few counts of this clone. V gene TRBV2 combines with J gene TRBJ1-2, with D maybe TRBD1 (6 bases). Per the germline V gene, CDR1 is SNHLY and CDR2 is FYNNEI. The V end was cut by 8 bases, the J end by 2 bases, with 18 bases between. The CDR3 consists of 15 residues. The CDR3 is CASPAWGAPNYGYTF. CDR3 coding DNA: TGTGCCAGCCCTGCCTGGGGGGCACCAAACTATGGCTACACCTTC. Full variable domain (rest looked up from reference TRBV2 and TRBJ1-2): EPEVTQTPSHQVTQMGQEVILRCVPISNHLYFYWYRQILGQKVEFLVSFYNNEISEKSEIFDDQFSVERPDGSNFTLKIRSTKLEDSAMYFCASPAWGAPNYGYTFGSGTRLTVV.

The rearrangement links TRBV7-8 to TRBJ1-1; 8 nucleotides match TRBD1. The CDR3 totals 16 residues. The germline CDR1 and CDR2 sequences are SGHVS and FQNEAQ. Trimming at V came to 5 bases and at J to 6 bases, leaving 14 bases not matched to a gene. The DNA of the CDR3 is TGTGCCAGCAGCCCGCCGGCATCAACAGGGGGTCCTGAAGCTTTCTTT. This gives the protein CASSPPASTGGPEAFF.

The chain is built from TRBV10-3 and TRBJ2-7; tentatively, D is TRBD1 or TRBD2 (6 bases each). This CDR3 region has 16 residues. V was shortened by 5 bases and J by 0 bases, with 17 bases between the two germline ends. Germline CDR1 is ENHRY and CDR2 is SYGVKD. The CDR3 region has the DNA TGTGCCATCAGTTCCCCGAAGGGGGGCGACTCCTACGAGCAGTACTTC. Translating it yields CAISSPKGGDSYEQYF.

The chain couples TRBV5-1 to TRBJ2-3; D assignment may be TRBD1 or TRBD2 (5 bases each). The germline V and J ends were trimmed by 3 bases and 2 bases, with 13 bases remaining between them. The CDR3 contains 15 residues. Germline-derived CDR1 and CDR2 are SGHRS and YFSETQ. CDR3 DNA sequence: TGCGCCAGCAGCTCGGGACCGAAACACACAGATACGCAGTATTTT. Translating it yields CASSSGPKHTDTQYF.

J is TRBJ2-7 and V is TRBV7-2; possible D gene TRBD1, 5 bases. This CDR3 region has 14 residues. CDR1 and CDR2 from the germline V gene are SGHTA and FQGNSA. V was clipped by 2 bases and J by 5 bases, with 13 bases between them. The CDR3 DNA is TGTGCCAGCAGCTTACAGGGTTTCCCTAACGAGCAGTACTTC. Protein sequence: CASSLQGFPNEQYF. Based on the CDR3 plus reference TRBV7-2 and TRBJ2-7, the full variable domain is GAGVSQSPSNKVTEKGKDVELRCDPISGHTALYWYRQSLGQGLEFLIYFQGNSAPDKSGLPSDRFSAERTGGSVSTLTIQRTQQEDSAVYLCASSLQGFPNEQYFGPGTRLTVT.

The V and J genes are TRBV7-6 and TRBJ2-1; TRBD1 is a possible D gene (6 bases). Trimming pared 5 bases from V and 0 bases from J, leaving 14 bases between. The germline V gene encodes CDR1 SGHVS and CDR2 FNYEAQ. The CDR3 runs to 16 residues. The CDR3 bases are TGTGCCAGCAGCCGGCAGGGGCTCATCTCCTACAATGAGCAGTTCTTC. Translating gives CASSRQGLISYNEQFF.

This clone has just a few counts. This chain uses TRBV6-5 with TRBJ2-1; TRBD1 aligns across 10 bases. V lost 2 bases, J lost 4 bases, and 2 bases stayed unmatched. The CDR3 has 15 residues. Germline assignment: CDR1 MNHEY and CDR2 SVGAGI. CDR3 DNA sequence: TGTGCCAGCAGTTACGCGGGACAGGGGTACAATGAGCAGTTCTTC. As protein: CASSYAGQGYNEQFF.

This chain uses TRBV30 with TRBJ1-6; a weak D match, TRBD1 (5 bases). The CDR3 loop spans 14 amino acids. Germline V lookup: CDR1 GTSNPN, CDR2 SVGIG (reference sequence). V was cut by 3 bases and J by 4 bases, with 10 bases left in between. This chain's CDR3 is CAWRGRQYNSPLHF. The CDR3 DNA sequence: TGTGCCTGGAGGGGGCGGCAGTATAATTCACCCCTCCACTTT.

This clone was picked up a small number of times. The chain uses TRBV7-8 and TRBJ1-1; no clear D. The V end lost 5 bases, the J end lost 2 bases, and 12 bases lay between the germline ends. CDR1 is SGHVS and CDR2 is FQNEAQ in the germline V gene. There are 14 residues in the CDR3. The CDR3 sequence is CASSPRGGNTEAFF. CDR3 bases: TGTGCCAGCAGCCCCCGAGGCGGAAACACTGAAGCTTTCTTT.

The CDR3 DNA reads TGCGCCAGCAGCTTGGCGGGGGGGCTCAATGAGCAGTTCTTC. Residues: CASSLAGGLNEQFF. This chain uses TRBV5-1 with TRBJ2-1, with 8 positions matching TRBD2. CDR1 and CDR2 from the germline V gene are SGHRS and YFSETQ. The ends lost 0 bases at V and 6 bases at J; junction bases unmatched: 2. This CDR3 is built from 14 residues.